This T cell receptor (beta chain) was obtained from a study of blood T cell repertoires in COVID-19. Study-wide context: Nucleic acid was either cDNA or gDNA, and it came from T cells, B-cell-depleted T cells, or PBMCs.

Per germline, CDR1 SGHDT and CDR2 YYEEEE. With 6 bases clipped from V and 0 bases from J, the junction kept 4 bases outside the gene matches. This CDR3 has 14 amino acids. Assay: immunoSEQ multiplex PCR; the TCRdb copy retains only in-frame clones and omits some. Of 95,000 to 150,000 clones in the sample, around 88% were seen once. The rearrangement uses TRBV5-6 and TRBJ2-7; 9 nucleotides agree with TRBD1. This TCR was sampled from a human donor in a cohort sampled during active COVID-19. The sequenced sample consisted of peripheral blood. CDR3 sequence (DNA): TGTGCCAGCACCGGGACAGGGACCTCCTACGAGCAGTACTTC. The encoded protein is CASTGTGTSYEQYF.